Below are 24 T cell receptor beta chains sequenced from a single sample in a study of HIV-infected patients and healthy controls. cDNA was made from about 500 ng RNA using alpha and beta constant primers. Using multiplexing indices, alpha and beta chain libraries were generated apart by chain-specific third strand synthesis. Each CDR3 protein gets one entry after TCRdb re-called the 5' RACE reads with MiXCR. This sample has 11,000 or so distinct CDR3 sequences, with approximately 4.9% found just once. The repertoire came from unfractionated whole blood and reflected all unsorted peripheral T cells. Input material: blood. The receptors were sampled from an adult in good health.

At least ten counts were recorded for this clonotype. DNA for the CDR3: TGTGCCAGCAGCCTAGCCGGGGCGAGCTATGGCTACACCTTC. This encodes CASSLAGASYGYTF. V and J are TRBV5-5 and TRBJ1-2, with D possibly TRBD1 on 5 matching bases. The V gene lost 4 bases and the J gene lost 4 bases, with 14 bases spanning the gap. CDR3 size: 14 residues. Germline lookup yields CDR1 SGHKS and CDR2 YYEKEE (reference sequence).

This clonotype was observed at least ten times. The chain uses TRBV30 and TRBJ1-6, with a tentative D call TRBD1 (6 bases). The length of the CDR3 is 14 residues. V lost 5 bases and J 5 bases, leaving 13 bases between the germline ends. The germline CDR1 and CDR2 sequences are GTSNPN and SVGIG (reference sequence). The CDR3 spells CAWGQGSHNSPLHF. As DNA, the CDR3 is TGTGCCTGGGGGCAGGGGTCCCATAATTCACCCCTCCACTTT.

This clonotype was observed at least ten times. J is TRBJ2-7 and V is TRBV6-5, with 8 bases fitting TRBD1. The J segment lost 3 bases and the V segment lost 4 bases, leaving 17 bases of the junction unmatched. Germline V gene lookup returns CDR1 MNHEY and CDR2 SVGAGI. The CDR3 consists of 18 residues. The CDR3: CASSFRRYRGAVNYEQYF. The DNA for the CDR3 is TGTGCCAGCAGTTTCCGCAGGTACAGGGGGGCGGTTAACTACGAGCAGTACTTC.

There are many counts of this clonotype. The chain has TRBV19 and TRBJ1-6; TRBD1 matches at 10 bases. The CDR3 is 16 amino acids. V shed 6 bases, J shed 10 bases, and the junction held 12 bases outside the gene matches. CDR1 and CDR2 (germline): LNHDA, SQIVND (reference sequence). The CDR3 loop reads CASSTLTGTGESPLHF. The CDR3 nucleotides are TGTGCCAGTAGCACCCTGACCGGGACAGGGGAATCACCCCTCCACTTT.

By share, this clonotype counts as medium-sized. This chain joins TRBV5-6 and TRBJ2-1, with TRBD1 as a possible D gene (5 bases). V was cut by 0 bases and J by 0 bases, with 10 bases left in between. The CDR3 covers 16 residues. Per the germline V gene, CDR1 is SGHDT and CDR2 is YYEEEE. DNA for the CDR3: TGTGCCAGCAGCTTGGCCAAGGACATCTCCTACAATGAGCAGTTCTTC. Protein product: CASSLAKDISYNEQFF.

By share, this clonotype ranks as medium-sized. V gene TRBV5-6 combines with J gene TRBJ2-7, with a weak D call TRBD1 (6 bases). Germline values: CDR1 SGHDT, CDR2 YYEEEE. The V and J ends lost 0 bases and 2 bases respectively, with 6 bases between them. The CDR3 has 13 amino acids. CDR3 amino acids: CASSLEGAYEQYF. As DNA, the CDR3 is TGTGCCAGCAGCTTGGAGGGGGCCTACGAGCAGTACTTC. Full variable domain (missing parts from reference TRBV5-6 and TRBJ2-7): DAGVTQSPTHLIKTRGQQVTLRCSPKSGHDTVSWYQQALGQGPQFIFQYYEEEERQRGNFPDRFSGHQFPNYSSELNVNALLLGDSALYLCASSLEGAYEQYFGPGTRLTVT.

This clonotype qualifies as medium-sized (0.01 to 0.1%). The CDR3 sequence is CASSSYGQETQYF. DNA for the CDR3: TGTGCCAGCAGTTCCTACGGCCAAGAGACCCAGTACTTC. The V gene is TRBV27, the J gene TRBJ2-5; no clear D gene. V lost 4 bases and J 1 base, leaving 7 bases between the germline ends. The CDR3 has 13 residues. The germline gives CDR1 MNHEY, CDR2 SMNVEV (reference sequence).

This clonotype was recorded at least ten times. The chain is built from TRBV19 and TRBJ1-5, with a tentative D call TRBD1 (5 bases). Germline V CDR1 and CDR2: LNHDA, SQIVND (reference sequence). Trimming took off 6 bases at V and 4 bases at J, with 16 bases between the two ends. The CDR3 loop spans 15 amino acids. The CDR3 sequence is CASSPQTVGNQPQHF. In DNA, the CDR3 is TGTGCCAGTAGCCCGCAGACAGTTGGAAATCAGCCCCAGCATTTT.

This clonotype was recorded at least ten times. The chain combines TRBV11-2 with TRBJ2-3; possibly TRBD1 or TRBD2 for D (6 bases each). The germline V and J ends were trimmed by 5 bases and 7 bases, with 22 bases remaining between them. The CDR3 sequence is 16 residues long. In germline, CDR1 is SGHAT, CDR2 FQNNGV. The CDR3 region has the DNA TGTGCCAGCAGCCCTACGGGGGCCCTTACCCCCTATACGCAGTATTTT. This codes for CASSPTGALTPYTQYF.

In its sample, this clonotype is medium-sized. The V gene is TRBV12-5, the J gene TRBJ2-3; 8 bases map to TRBD1. J gave up 2 bases and V 6 bases, and 7 bases lay outside the gene matches. Germline V gene lookup returns CDR1 LGHNT and CDR2 FRNRAP. This CDR3 is 15 amino acids long. In nucleotides, the CDR3 is TGTGCTAGTGGACCCGGACAGGGAGACACAGATACGCAGTATTTT. Its translation: CASGPGQGDTDTQYF.

By share, this clonotype counts as medium-sized. V gene TRBV10-3 combines with J gene TRBJ2-3; 8 nucleotides match TRBD1. This CDR3 comprises 16 residues. With 3 bases clipped from V and 3 bases from J, the junction kept 8 bases outside the gene matches. The germline V gene encodes CDR1 ENHRY and CDR2 SYGVKD. The CDR3 nucleotides are TGTGCCATCAGTGAATCTCGGGACAGGTGGACAGATACGCAGTATTTT. This codes for CAISESRDRWTDTQYF.

This clonotype was seen a handful of times. The chain couples TRBV6-2 or TRBV6-3 to TRBJ2-3; 7 bases map to TRBD1. Trimming at V came to 2 bases and at J to 0 bases, leaving 5 bases not matched to a gene. The germline gives CDR1 MNHEY, CDR2 SVGEGT. The CDR3 has 16 amino acids. The CDR3, as DNA: TGTGCCAGCAGTTACGGCATGGGACAGAGCACAGATACGCAGTATTTT. Protein product: CASSYGMGQSTDTQYF.

This clonotype was found many times. The V gene is TRBV27, the J gene TRBJ1-3; D is unclear. V was shortened by 2 bases and J by 0 bases, with 14 bases between the two germline ends. This CDR3 has 17 amino acids. The germline V gene has CDR1 MNHEY and CDR2 SMNVEV (reference sequence). CDR3 sequence reads: CASSLIYPGSSGNTIYF. The CDR3 coding sequence is TGTGCCAGCAGTTTAATCTATCCAGGAAGCTCTGGAAACACCATATATTTT.

By share, this clonotype counts as medium-sized. This sequence joins TRBV20-1 and TRBJ1-5; TRBD1 agrees at 9 bases. The CDR3 is 12 amino acids. Per germline, CDR1 DFQATT and CDR2 SNEGSKA (reference sequence). CDR3 nucleotide sequence: TGCAGCGGACAGGGGTCTGATCAGCCCCAGCATTTT. It codes for CSGQGSDQPQHF.

The sample holds many counts of this clonotype. The chain uses TRBV12-3 or TRBV12-4 and TRBJ1-2, with 7 bases identical to TRBD1. Unmatched junction bases numbered 9, after V lost 5 bases and J lost 0 bases. The CDR3 spans 16 residues. CDR3 in amino acids: CASSPSGGVANYGYTF. In DNA, the CDR3 is TGTGCCAGCAGTCCATCAGGGGGGGTAGCTAACTATGGCTACACCTTC.

By share of the sample, this clonotype is medium-sized. The chain joins TRBV9 to TRBJ1-2, with D unresolved. Trimming pared 3 bases from V and 4 bases from J, leaving 10 bases between. Germline CDR1 and CDR2: SGDLS and YYNGEE. This CDR3 contains 13 residues. CDR3 protein: CASSEQSFYGYTF. The CDR3 DNA reads TGTGCCAGCAGCGAACAGTCCTTCTATGGCTACACCTTC.

At least ten counts were recorded for this clonotype. V usage is TRBV12-3 or TRBV12-4 and J usage is TRBJ2-5; D is unclear. The CDR3 loop spans 12 amino acids. Trimming pared 3 bases from V and 2 bases from J, leaving 4 bases between. CDR3 protein: CASSFLQETQYF. The CDR3 DNA reads as TGTGCCAGCAGTTTCTTGCAAGAGACCCAGTACTTC.

By frequency in the sample, this clonotype is medium-sized. J is TRBJ1-5 and V is TRBV5-1; D is ambiguous. In germline, CDR1 is SGHRS, CDR2 YFSETQ. V shed 1 base and J shed 0 bases, with 8 bases lying between them. There are 15 residues in the CDR3. The CDR3 sequence is CASSLYGDSNQPQHF. The CDR3 region has the DNA TGCGCCAGCAGCTTGTATGGGGATAGCAATCAGCCCCAGCATTTT.

This clonotype occurred many times. CDR3 nucleotide sequence: TGTGCCAGTAGTATTGGAAGGGTAGGGGCCCTTCAGCCCCAGCATTTT. Translating it yields CASSIGRVGALQPQHF. The chain carries TRBV19 and TRBJ1-5; possibly TRBD1 for D (5 bases). The germline CDR1 and CDR2 sequences are LNHDA and SQIVND (reference sequence). This CDR3 is 16 amino acids long. V was clipped by 3 bases and J by 6 bases, with 18 bases between them.

This clonotype was seen ten or more times. The chain is built from TRBV16 and TRBJ2-7; possibly TRBD1 for D (5 bases). The CDR3 contains 12 residues. Germline V gene lookup returns CDR1 KGHSY and CDR2 FQNENV. V gave up 0 bases and J gave up 13 bases, with 13 bases separating them. The CDR3 nucleotides read TGTGCCAGCAGCCAATCGCGACAGAACGGTTACTTC. Its translation is CASSQSRQNGYF.

By share of the sample, this clonotype is medium-sized. The chain recombines TRBV2 with TRBJ1-2; 7 bases line up with TRBD1. The V gene's germline CDR1 is SNHLY and CDR2 FYNNEI. The CDR3 is made up of 15 amino acids. V lost 6 bases, J lost 2 bases, and 9 bases stayed unmatched. CDR3 sequence: CASRPGGVLNYGYTF. In DNA, the CDR3 is TGTGCCAGCAGGCCAGGGGGTGTCCTGAACTATGGCTACACCTTC.

The sample holds many counts of this clonotype. CDR3 nucleotide sequence: TGTGCCAGCAGAACCCCCGGGACAGATTTCATGAACACTGAAGCTTTCTTT. Its translation is CASRTPGTDFMNTEAFF. This sequence joins TRBV6-2 or TRBV6-3 and TRBJ1-1; 7 positions agree with TRBD1. Germline V CDR1 and CDR2: MNHEY, SVGEGT. V was pared by 6 bases and J by 0 bases, with 13 bases of the junction left unmatched. This CDR3 is built from 17 residues.

In its sample, this clonotype was seen many times. This rearrangement joins TRBV2 to TRBJ2-5; 9 positions match TRBD1. This CDR3 region has 14 residues. Germline CDR1 and CDR2: SNHLY and FYNNEI. V shed 6 bases and J 5 bases; nucleotides not matched to a gene: 7. As DNA, the CDR3 is TGTGCCAGCAGCCCCGGGACAGGGCCGGAGACCCAGTACTTC. Amino acid sequence: CASSPGTGPETQYF.

This clonotype was picked up many times. The rearrangement uses TRBV18 and TRBJ1-1; 7 positions match TRBD1. CDR3 length: 15 amino acids. The germline CDR1 and CDR2 sequences are KGHSH and LQKENI. V lost 2 bases and J lost 5; bases outside the gene matches: 8. DNA for the CDR3: TGTGCCAGCTCACCAAGGAAACAGGGGATAACTGAAGCTTTCTTT. It is translated as CASSPRKQGITEAFF.